The 4 T cell receptor beta chains in this list originate from one sample, sequenced in a study of radiotherapy plus CTLA-4 blockade in lung cancer. The repertoire was sequenced with immunoSEQ multiplex PCR; TCRdb's copy has only in-frame clones and lacks some. Among over 95,000 clones, approximately 72% were seen once, and the ten largest hold approximately 2.6%. The starting material was peripheral blood, obtained from a patient treated with radiotherapy plus ipilimumab. The receptor set was obtained from a human donor with non-small cell lung cancer who had a partial response to radiotherapy plus ipilimumab. Some clones in this sample may be carry-over from other donors' samples.

The genes are TRBV19 and TRBJ1-5, with a weak D call TRBD1 (5 bases). V was trimmed by 3 bases and J by 4 bases, leaving 16 bases between them. CDR3 length: 16 residues. Germline V lookup: CDR1 LNHDA, CDR2 SQIVND (reference sequence). The CDR3 DNA reads TGTGCCAGTAGTATCTTAACGGGGGGTACGAATCAGCCCCAGCATTTT. It specifies CASSILTGGTNQPQHF.

The V call is TRBV6-5, the J call TRBJ1-1, with TRBD1 matching over 11 bases. After removal of 6 bases from V and 3 bases from J, the junction contained 6 bases not matched to a gene. This CDR3 has 15 amino acids. In germline, CDR1 is MNHEY, CDR2 SVGAGI. CDR3 coding DNA: TGTGCCAGCAGCGGACAGGGGGCGGGTGACACTGAAGCTTTCTTT. Its protein is CASSGQGAGDTEAFF.

The chain links TRBV11-2 to TRBJ1-5; no firm D call. Trimming removed 5 bases at V and 7 bases at J, with 12 bases between. CDR3 length: 13 residues. Germline CDR1 reads SGHAT; CDR2 reads FQNNGV. CDR3 in amino acids: CASSHNSNQPQHF. As DNA, the CDR3 is TGTGCCAGCAGCCATAACAGTAACCAGCCCCAGCATTTT. The full variable domain, with the rest looked up from reference TRBV11-2 and TRBJ1-5, is EAGVAQSPRYKIIEKRQSVAFWCNPISGHATLYWYQQILGQGPKLLIQFQNNGVVDDSQLPKDRFSAERLKGVDSTLKIQPAKLEDSAVYLCASSHNSNQPQHFGDGTRLSIL.

The chain has TRBV7-2 and TRBJ1-2, with 9 bases that match TRBD1. V trimming: 5 bases; J trimming: 4 bases; junction bases outside the gene matches: 8. This CDR3 is built from 15 residues. Germline CDR1 reads SGHTA; CDR2 reads FQGNSA. The CDR3 bases are TGTGCCAGCAGCCCCGCCCCGGGACAGGGCTATGGCTACACCTTC. Translated: CASSPAPGQGYGYTF.